The present entry profiles one T cell receptor beta chain with its context. This clone was seen just once. This receptor's antigen is unknown. There are no base qualities to consult, and no much larger clone falls within one base. The immunoSEQ Assay, a bias-controlled multiplex PCR, was used to amplify TCRbeta CDR3 regions from genomic DNA. On the authors' methods: The number of nucleated cells in each sample was estimated by amplification of reference gene primers within the assay. Sequence reads were collapsed and filtered to measure the absolute abundance of every unique TCRbeta CDR3 rearrangement. For each sample, productive Simpson clonality was calculated by taking the square root of Simpson's diversity index across productive rearrangements. Sourced from immuneACCESS, this table was stored by TCRdb with only in-frame sequences that have V and J called. A share of the clones is absent; for the studies checked, an unresolved V gene accounts for under half, and the remainder has no known explanation. That table furnishes V, J and clone size, whereas the DNA furnished D and trimming. Counted in this sample were roughly 200,000 clones; around 86% of them appeared once. Roughly 8.2% of the sample is taken by the ten largest.

This record belongs to a study of blood T cell repertoires in COVID-19 (dated by TCRdb to the early 2020s). Background for the entire study: Collaborator samples came from the United States, Italy and Spain and covered acute and convalescent phases of COVID-19. The samples were drawn from the first 160 participants of the ongoing ImmuneRACE study and from 1,254 subjects provided by 6 global collaborators. The repertoires were released in a freely available public database meant as a resource for research on the immune response to SARS-CoV-2. The sample metadata nearly always contained a de-identified subject ID, COVID-19 status, age in years and sex. Where available, HLA class I and class II types were obtained from metadata supplied by the sample provider rather than from assay-based typing. The dataset comprised deeply sampled blood TCRbeta repertoires from subjects exposed to, actively infected with, or recovered from COVID-19. The prospective study material was composed of cDNA or gDNA derived from T cells, B-cell-depleted T cells, or PBMCs. The paper as a whole reports these results and caveats: The amount of clinical and demographic metadata varied by source and participant and was provided uncurated.

One collaborating source in Seattle enrolled patients during active infection and followed them longitudinally through the course of disease. Each collaborating institution followed its own protocols to collect whole blood in K2EDTA tubes. For TCRbeta analysis, collaborators shipped samples in one of three forms: frozen whole blood, isolated PBMCs, or DNA extracted from either of those sample types. Looking up the germline V gene yields CDR1 SGHRS and CDR2 YFSETQ. The CDR3 measures 16 amino acids from cysteine to phenylalanine. Of the read, only the CDR3 DNA is kept; its 48 bases are in frame from base 1. V loses 0 bases, J loses 0 bases, and the germline ends lie 12 bases apart.

The TCR sequence derives from a woman aged 80 or over with COVID-19, enrolled during active disease. The chain employs TRBV5-1 and TRBJ1-1; no D segment can be confidently identified. The material sequenced was peripheral blood. The CDR3 sequence is CASSLGEVPMNTEAFF. Here is the DNA: TGCGCCAGCAGCTTGGGGGAGGTTCCTATGAACACTGAAGCTTTCTTT.